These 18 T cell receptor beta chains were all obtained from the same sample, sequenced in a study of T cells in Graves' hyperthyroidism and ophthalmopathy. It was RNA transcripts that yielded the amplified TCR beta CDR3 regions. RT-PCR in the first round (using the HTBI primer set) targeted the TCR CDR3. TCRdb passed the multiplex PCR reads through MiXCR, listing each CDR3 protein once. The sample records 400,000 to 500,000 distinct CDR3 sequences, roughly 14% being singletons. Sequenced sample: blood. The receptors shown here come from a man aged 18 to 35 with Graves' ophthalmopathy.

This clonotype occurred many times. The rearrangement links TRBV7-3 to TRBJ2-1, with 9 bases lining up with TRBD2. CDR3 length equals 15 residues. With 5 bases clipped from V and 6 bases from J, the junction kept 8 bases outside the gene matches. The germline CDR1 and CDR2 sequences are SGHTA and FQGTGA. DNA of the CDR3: TGTGCCAGCAGCGGGGGGCGGGAGGGCCGCAATGAGCAGTTCTTC. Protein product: CASSGGREGRNEQFF.

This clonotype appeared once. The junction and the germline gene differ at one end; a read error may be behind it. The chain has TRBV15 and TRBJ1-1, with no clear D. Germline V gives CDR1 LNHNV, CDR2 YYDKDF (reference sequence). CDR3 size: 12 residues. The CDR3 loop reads CPTSEGVTEAFF. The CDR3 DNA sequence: TGTCCCACCAGCGAGGGAGTAACTGAAGCTTTCTTT.

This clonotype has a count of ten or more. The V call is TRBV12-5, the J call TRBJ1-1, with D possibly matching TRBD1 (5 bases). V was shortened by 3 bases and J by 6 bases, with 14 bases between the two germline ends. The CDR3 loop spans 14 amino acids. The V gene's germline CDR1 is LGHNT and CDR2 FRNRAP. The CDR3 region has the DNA TGTGCTAGTGGTTTTGGGGGACTCTTCCCTGAAGCTTTCTTT. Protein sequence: CASGFGGLFPEAFF.

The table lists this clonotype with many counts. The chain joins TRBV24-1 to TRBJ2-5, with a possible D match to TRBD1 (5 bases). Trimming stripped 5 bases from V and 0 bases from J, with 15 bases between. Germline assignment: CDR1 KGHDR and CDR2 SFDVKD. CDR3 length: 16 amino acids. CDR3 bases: TGTGCCACCAGTGGCCCGGGTTCACAGGACCAAGAGACCCAGTACTTC. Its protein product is CATSGPGSQDQETQYF.

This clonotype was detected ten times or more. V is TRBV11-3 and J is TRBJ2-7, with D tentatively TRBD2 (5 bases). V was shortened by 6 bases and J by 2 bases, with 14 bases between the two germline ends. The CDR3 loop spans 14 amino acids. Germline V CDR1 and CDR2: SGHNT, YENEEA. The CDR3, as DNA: TGTGCCAGCAGTCGTCGGAGGCAAACCTACGAGCAGTACTTC. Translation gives CASSRRRQTYEQYF.

CDR3 in amino acids: CASSDYEAQNIQYF. The CDR3 DNA sequence: TGTGCCAGCAGTGACTACGAGGCCCAAAACATTCAGTACTTC. The chain carries TRBV2 and TRBJ2-4; no firm D call. CDR3 length equals 14 residues. CDR1 and CDR2 (germline): SNHLY, FYNNEI. With 3 bases removed from V and 5 bases from J, the gap between germline ends came to 11 bases.

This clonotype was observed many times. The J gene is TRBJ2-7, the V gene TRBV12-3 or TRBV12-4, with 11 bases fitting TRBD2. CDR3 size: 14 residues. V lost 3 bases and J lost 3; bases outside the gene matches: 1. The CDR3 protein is CASSFGLAGYEQYF. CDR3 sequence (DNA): TGTGCCAGCAGTTTTGGACTAGCGGGCTACGAGCAGTACTTC.

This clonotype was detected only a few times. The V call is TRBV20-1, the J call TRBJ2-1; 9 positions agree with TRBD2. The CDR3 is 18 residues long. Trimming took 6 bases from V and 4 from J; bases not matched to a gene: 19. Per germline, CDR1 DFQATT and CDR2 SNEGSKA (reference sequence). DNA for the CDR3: TGCAGTGCCGTAGCGGGAGAGGGTCTAAATGTCCCTTACAATGAGCAGTTCTTC. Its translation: CSAVAGEGLNVPYNEQFF.

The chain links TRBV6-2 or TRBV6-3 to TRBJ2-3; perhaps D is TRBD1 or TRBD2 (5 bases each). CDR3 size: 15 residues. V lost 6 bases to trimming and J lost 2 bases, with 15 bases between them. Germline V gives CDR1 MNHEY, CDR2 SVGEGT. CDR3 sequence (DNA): TGTGCCAGCAGCCTAACCAGGGACCCCACAGATACGCAGTATTTT. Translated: CASSLTRDPTDTQYF.

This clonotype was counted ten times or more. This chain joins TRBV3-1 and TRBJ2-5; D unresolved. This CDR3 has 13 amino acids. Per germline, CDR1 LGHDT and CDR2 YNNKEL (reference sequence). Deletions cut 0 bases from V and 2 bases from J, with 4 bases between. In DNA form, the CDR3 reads TGTGCCAGCAGCCAAGAAGGGCAAGAGACCCAGTACTTC. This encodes CASSQEGQETQYF.

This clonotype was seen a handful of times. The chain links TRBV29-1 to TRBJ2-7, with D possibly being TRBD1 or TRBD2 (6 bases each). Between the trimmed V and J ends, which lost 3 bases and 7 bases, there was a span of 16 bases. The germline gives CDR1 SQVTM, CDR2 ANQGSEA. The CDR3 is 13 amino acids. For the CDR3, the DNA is TGCAGCGTTGATGGTGGGGGGCGCGGGGAGCAGTACTTC. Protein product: CSVDGGGRGEQYF.

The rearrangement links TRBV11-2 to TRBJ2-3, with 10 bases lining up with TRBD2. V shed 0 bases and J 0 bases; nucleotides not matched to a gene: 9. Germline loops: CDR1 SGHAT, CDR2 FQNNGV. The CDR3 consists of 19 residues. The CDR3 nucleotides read TGTGCCAGCAGCTTAGATCTCCTAGCGGGAGCCTATAGCACAGATACGCAGTATTTT. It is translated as CASSLDLLAGAYSTDTQYF.

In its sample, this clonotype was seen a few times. The CDR3 coding sequence is TGTGCCAGCACCCTCCTCCCAGGGAACACTGAAGCTTTCTTT. Translation gives CASTLLPGNTEAFF. V is TRBV7-2 and J is TRBJ1-1, with D unresolved. V was pared by 7 bases and J by 1 base, with 13 bases between. This CDR3 region has 14 residues. Germline V gene data show CDR1 as SGHTA and CDR2 as FQGNSA. Full variable domain (remainder filled in from reference TRBV7-2 and TRBJ1-1): GAGVSQSPSNKVTEKGKDVELRCDPISGHTALYWYRQSLGQGLEFLIYFQGNSAPDKSGLPSDRFSAERTGGSVSTLTIQRTQQEDSAVYLCASTLLPGNTEAFFGQGTRLTVV.

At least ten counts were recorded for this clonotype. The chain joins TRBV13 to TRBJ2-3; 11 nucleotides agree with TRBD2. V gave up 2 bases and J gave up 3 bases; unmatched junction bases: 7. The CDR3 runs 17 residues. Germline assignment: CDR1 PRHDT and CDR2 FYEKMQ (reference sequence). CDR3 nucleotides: TGTGCCAGCAGCTTACCTAGCGGGGGGAGTGTAACAGATACGCAGTATTTT. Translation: CASSLPSGGSVTDTQYF.

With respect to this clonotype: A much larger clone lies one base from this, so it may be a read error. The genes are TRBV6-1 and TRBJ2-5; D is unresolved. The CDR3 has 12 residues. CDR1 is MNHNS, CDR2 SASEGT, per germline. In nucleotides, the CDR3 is TGTTCCAGCATAGGGCCCCAAGAGACCCAGTACTTC. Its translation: CSSIGPQETQYF.

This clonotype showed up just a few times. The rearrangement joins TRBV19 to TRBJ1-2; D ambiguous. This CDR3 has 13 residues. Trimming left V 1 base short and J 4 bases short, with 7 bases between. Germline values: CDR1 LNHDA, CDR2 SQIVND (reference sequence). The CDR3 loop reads CASSIGTLYGYTF. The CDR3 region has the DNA TGTGCCAGTAGTATAGGGACCCTCTATGGCTACACCTTC.

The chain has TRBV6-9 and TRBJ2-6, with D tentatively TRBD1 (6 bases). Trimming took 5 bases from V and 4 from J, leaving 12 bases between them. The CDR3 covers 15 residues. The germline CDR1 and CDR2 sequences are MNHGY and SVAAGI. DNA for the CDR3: TGTGCCAGCAGTAATACAGGGAGCGGGGCCAACGTCCTGACTTTC. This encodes CASSNTGSGANVLTF.

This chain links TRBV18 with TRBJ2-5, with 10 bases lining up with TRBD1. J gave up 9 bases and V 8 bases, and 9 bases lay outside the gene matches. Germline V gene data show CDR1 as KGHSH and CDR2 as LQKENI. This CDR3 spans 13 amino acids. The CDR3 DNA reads TGTGCCAGCACCACCACGGGGACAGGGGCCCAGTACTTC. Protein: CASTTTGTGAQYF.